These T cell receptor beta chains were read from a single sample in a study of blood T cell repertoires in COVID-19. Data came from immunoSEQ multiplex PCR; TCRdb stores just in-frame clones and leaves some out. The data contain approximately 250,000 clones, approximately 86% of them singletons. Sequenced input: peripheral blood. The receptors derive from a woman between 65 and 79 years old with COVID-19, enrolled during active disease. Each CDR3 is given with its conserved first and last residue. Each record gives: V gene, D gene, clone size, CDR3 length, J gene, CDR3 DNA, CDR3 protein. A D gene is named only where the DNA matches it firmly. Rows may omit the clone size; those that give it use once, few, many or a size class.

v_gene: TRBV7-2; d_gene: TRBD2; abundance: -; len: 15; j_gene: TRBJ2-2; CDR3nt: TGTGCCAGCAGCTTACTAGCGGGGGGGCCCGGGGAGCTGTTTTTT; CDR3aa: CASSLLAGGPGELFF
v_gene: TRBV18; d_gene: TRBD1; abundance: -; len: 16; j_gene: TRBJ1-5; CDR3nt: TGTGCCAGCTCACCTCAGGGGGTGACGGGCAATCAGCCCCAGCATTTT; CDR3aa: CASSPQGVTGNQPQHF
v_gene: TRBV4-1; d_gene: TRBD1; abundance: few; len: 15; j_gene: TRBJ1-2; CDR3nt: TGCGCCAGCAGCGTGACTCAGGGGGCGGACTATGGCTACACCTTC; CDR3aa: CASSVTQGADYGYTF
v_gene: TRBV7-2; d_gene: TRBD2; abundance: -; len: 15; j_gene: TRBJ2-5; CDR3nt: TGTGCCAGCAGCTTATCTAGCGGGTACCAAGAGACCCAGTACTTC; CDR3aa: CASSLSSGYQETQYF
v_gene: TRBV10-1; d_gene: -; abundance: -; len: 14; j_gene: TRBJ2-1; CDR3nt: TGCGCCAGCAGCAGACCGGGACAAGACAACAAGCAGTTCTTC; CDR3aa: CASSRPGQDNKQFF
v_gene: TRBV30; d_gene: TRBD2; abundance: -; len: 14; j_gene: TRBJ2-1; CDR3nt: TGTGCCCAGACTAGCGGGGGGGCCAGGGATGAGCAGTTCTTC; CDR3aa: CAQTSGGARDEQFF
v_gene: TRBV9; d_gene: -; abundance: once; len: 13; j_gene: TRBJ2-3; CDR3nt: TGTGCCAGCAGCGTAGGCGACACAGATACGCAGTATTTT; CDR3aa: CASSVGDTDTQYF
v_gene: TRBV7-2; d_gene: -; abundance: -; len: 15; j_gene: TRBJ1-5; CDR3nt: TGTGCCAGCAGCATCGGACAGCTTAGCAATCAGCCCCAGCATTTT; CDR3aa: CASSIGQLSNQPQHF
v_gene: TRBV9; d_gene: -; abundance: -; len: 15; j_gene: TRBJ1-1; CDR3nt: TGTGCCAGCAGCGTAGATCCGGGTTTGAACACTGAAGCTTTCTTT; CDR3aa: CASSVDPGLNTEAFF
v_gene: TRBV7-7; d_gene: TRBD2; abundance: -; len: 16; j_gene: TRBJ2-5; CDR3nt: TGTGCCAGCAGCTTTAGCGGGGGTGCGGACGGGGAGACCCAGTACTTC; CDR3aa: CASSFSGGADGETQYF
v_gene: TRBV5-1; d_gene: TRBD1; abundance: -; len: 16; j_gene: TRBJ1-1; CDR3nt: TGCGCCAGCAGCTCCGCCCCGGGGACAGGGGGCACTGAAGCTTTCTTT; CDR3aa: CASSSAPGTGGTEAFF
v_gene: TRBV9; d_gene: TRBD1; abundance: -; len: 15; j_gene: TRBJ1-1; CDR3nt: TGTGCCAGCAGCGTAGGGACAGGGCCGAACACTGAAGCTTTCTTT; CDR3aa: CASSVGTGPNTEAFF
v_gene: TRBV10-3; d_gene: -; abundance: -; len: 13; j_gene: TRBJ2-5; CDR3nt: TGTGCCATCAGACCCCAGGATTATGAGACCCAGTACTTC; CDR3aa: CAIRPQDYETQYF
v_gene: TRBV24-1; d_gene: TRBD1; abundance: -; len: 16; j_gene: TRBJ2-1; CDR3nt: TGTGCCACCAGTGATTACGGACAGGGGGCCTACAATGAGCAGTTCTTC; CDR3aa: CATSDYGQGAYNEQFF
v_gene: TRBV4-1; d_gene: TRBD1; abundance: once; len: 17; j_gene: TRBJ2-1; CDR3nt: TGCGCCAGCAGCCAAGTATACCGGGACAGGAGGCCCAATGAGCAGTTCTTC; CDR3aa: CASSQVYRDRRPNEQFF
v_gene: TRBV14; d_gene: TRBD2; abundance: -; len: 14; j_gene: TRBJ2-7; CDR3nt: TGTGCCAGCAGCCAACTAGCGGATGTCTACGAGCAGTACTTC; CDR3aa: CASSQLADVYEQYF
v_gene: TRBV30; d_gene: -; abundance: -; len: 15; j_gene: TRBJ2-3; CDR3nt: TGTGCCTGGAGTGACAGGCGGGGTAGCACAGATACGCAGTATTTT; CDR3aa: CAWSDRRGSTDTQYF
v_gene: TRBV6-2/TRBV6-3; d_gene: TRBD2; abundance: -; len: 18; j_gene: TRBJ2-7; CDR3nt: TGTGCCAGCAGTTACCTTGGACTAGCGGGGCCCGCATCCTACGAGCAGTACTTC; CDR3aa: CASSYLGLAGPASYEQYF
v_gene: TRBV27; d_gene: -; abundance: -; len: 15; j_gene: TRBJ2-3; CDR3nt: TGTGCCAGCCCAGGGGAGGGTCGGGTAACAGATACGCAGTATTTT; CDR3aa: CASPGEGRVTDTQYF
v_gene: TRBV7-9; d_gene: TRBD1; abundance: few; len: 15; j_gene: TRBJ1-4; CDR3nt: TGTGCCAGCAGCTCCAGGACAGGGGGCTATGAAAAACTGTTTTTT; CDR3aa: CASSSRTGGYEKLFF
v_gene: TRBV18; d_gene: -; abundance: -; len: 13; j_gene: TRBJ2-7; CDR3nt: TGTGCCAGCTCACGAACAGCCGGCTACGAGCAGTACTTC; CDR3aa: CASSRTAGYEQYF
v_gene: TRBV19; d_gene: TRBD2; abundance: -; len: 13; j_gene: TRBJ2-3; CDR3nt: TGTGCCAGTAGGGGTCGGGGGGTAGATACGCAGTATTTT; CDR3aa: CASRGRGVDTQYF
v_gene: TRBV7-2; d_gene: TRBD2; abundance: -; len: 15; j_gene: TRBJ2-5; CDR3nt: TGTGCCAGCAGTTCAAAAGCGGGGGGGCGAGAGACCCAGTACTTC; CDR3aa: CASSSKAGGRETQYF
v_gene: TRBV7-8; d_gene: -; abundance: -; len: 13; j_gene: TRBJ2-3; CDR3nt: TGTGCCAGCAGCGAAGGGAGCATAGATACGCAGTATTTT; CDR3aa: CASSEGSIDTQYF
v_gene: TRBV5-1; d_gene: TRBD1; abundance: -; len: 14; j_gene: TRBJ2-3; CDR3nt: TGCGCCAGCAGCTTGGCCCAGGGGGCAGATACGCAGTATTTT; CDR3aa: CASSLAQGADTQYF
v_gene: TRBV30; d_gene: -; abundance: -; len: 15; j_gene: TRBJ2-5; CDR3nt: TGTGCCTGGAGTTTAGCTGGGGGAGGTGTAGAGACCCAGTACTTC; CDR3aa: CAWSLAGGGVETQYF
v_gene: TRBV14; d_gene: -; abundance: -; len: 14; j_gene: TRBJ2-7; CDR3nt: TGTGCCAGCAGCCAAGTTCAGGGGCCCTACGAGCAGTACTTC; CDR3aa: CASSQVQGPYEQYF
v_gene: TRBV11-1; d_gene: TRBD1; abundance: few; len: 15; j_gene: TRBJ2-1; CDR3nt: TGTGCCAGCAGCCAGGGGACAGAGAAATTCAATGAGCAGTTCTTC; CDR3aa: CASSQGTEKFNEQFF
v_gene: TRBV2; d_gene: TRBD2; abundance: few; len: 15; j_gene: TRBJ2-3; CDR3nt: TGTGCCAGCAAGAGGACTAGCGGGGGGCCCGATACGCAGTATTTT; CDR3aa: CASKRTSGGPDTQYF
v_gene: TRBV2; d_gene: TRBD1; abundance: -; len: 15; j_gene: TRBJ1-2; CDR3nt: TGTGCCAGCAGTGAACGAACAGGGGGAACGGATGGCTACACCTTC; CDR3aa: CASSERTGGTDGYTF
v_gene: TRBV29-1; d_gene: -; abundance: -; len: 15; j_gene: TRBJ1-4; CDR3nt: TGCAGCGTTAGTGGAGAAGGGCAGGGTGGCGAAAAACTGTTTTTT; CDR3aa: CSVSGEGQGGEKLFF
v_gene: TRBV7-2; d_gene: -; abundance: -; len: 15; j_gene: TRBJ2-1; CDR3nt: TGTGCCAGCAGCTTAGCTTCAGGGTCTGTCAATGAGCAGTTCTTC; CDR3aa: CASSLASGSVNEQFF
v_gene: TRBV7-9; d_gene: -; abundance: once; len: 16; j_gene: TRBJ1-3; CDR3nt: TGTGCCAGCTCAAAAGGGGGACTGAACTCTGGAAACACCATATATTTT; CDR3aa: CASSKGGLNSGNTIYF
v_gene: TRBV9; d_gene: TRBD1; abundance: -; len: 16; j_gene: TRBJ1-3; CDR3nt: TGTGCCAGCAGCGCTTATGGACAGGGAATCGGCGCCACCATATATTTT; CDR3aa: CASSAYGQGIGATIYF
v_gene: TRBV11-2; d_gene: -; abundance: -; len: 15; j_gene: TRBJ2-7; CDR3nt: TGTGCCAGCAGCCTTAGTCGGGGGTACGCCTACGAGCAGTACTTC; CDR3aa: CASSLSRGYAYEQYF
v_gene: TRBV18; d_gene: TRBD1; abundance: -; len: 17; j_gene: TRBJ2-5; CDR3nt: TGTGCCAGCTCACCACCGGTCCGGGACAGGGGGCTTGAGACCCAGTACTTC; CDR3aa: CASSPPVRDRGLETQYF
v_gene: TRBV7-2; d_gene: -; abundance: -; len: 13; j_gene: TRBJ1-1; CDR3nt: TGTGCCAGCAGCCGGGGAATGAACACTGAAGCTTTCTTT; CDR3aa: CASSRGMNTEAFF
v_gene: TRBV19; d_gene: -; abundance: -; len: 15; j_gene: TRBJ1-3; CDR3nt: TGTGCCAGTAGCCCAGGAGGGGCCCTTGGAAACACCATATATTTT; CDR3aa: CASSPGGALGNTIYF
v_gene: TRBV2; d_gene: -; abundance: once; len: 15; j_gene: TRBJ2-1; CDR3nt: TGTGCCAGCAGTGAGATAGACGAGGGAGGGGGGGAGCAGTTCTTC; CDR3aa: CASSEIDEGGGEQFF
v_gene: TRBV7-3; d_gene: TRBD1; abundance: -; len: 15; j_gene: TRBJ2-1; CDR3nt: TGTGCCAGCAGCTCCGGGACAGGGGCCCTGAATGAGCAGTTCTTC; CDR3aa: CASSSGTGALNEQFF